The following is a T cell receptor (beta chain) sequence with its context. These data are taken from a study of beta chain features in type 1 diabetes. V lost 4 bases, J lost 8 bases, and 13 bases stayed unmatched. The CDR3 is 16 residues long. Germline V gene lookup returns CDR1 SGHKS and CDR2 YYEKEE (reference sequence). The study reverse transcribed the entire isolated RNA, so it sequenced expressed TCRB transcripts. Sequencing was performed with immunoSEQ multiplex PCR; in TCRdb, only in-frame clones are kept and a portion is missing. This table has hundreds of thousands of clones, about 14% appearing once.

The genes are TRBV5-5 and TRBJ1-4, with TRBD1 identical over 8 bases. This clonotype was obtained from a woman between 35 and 50 years old in good health. Sequenced sample: naive CD4+ T cells from blood. This CDR3 is CASSLDPGTGGEKLFF. The CDR3 DNA sequence: TGTGCCAGCAGCCTGGACCCCGGGACAGGCGGCGAAAAACTGTTTTTT.